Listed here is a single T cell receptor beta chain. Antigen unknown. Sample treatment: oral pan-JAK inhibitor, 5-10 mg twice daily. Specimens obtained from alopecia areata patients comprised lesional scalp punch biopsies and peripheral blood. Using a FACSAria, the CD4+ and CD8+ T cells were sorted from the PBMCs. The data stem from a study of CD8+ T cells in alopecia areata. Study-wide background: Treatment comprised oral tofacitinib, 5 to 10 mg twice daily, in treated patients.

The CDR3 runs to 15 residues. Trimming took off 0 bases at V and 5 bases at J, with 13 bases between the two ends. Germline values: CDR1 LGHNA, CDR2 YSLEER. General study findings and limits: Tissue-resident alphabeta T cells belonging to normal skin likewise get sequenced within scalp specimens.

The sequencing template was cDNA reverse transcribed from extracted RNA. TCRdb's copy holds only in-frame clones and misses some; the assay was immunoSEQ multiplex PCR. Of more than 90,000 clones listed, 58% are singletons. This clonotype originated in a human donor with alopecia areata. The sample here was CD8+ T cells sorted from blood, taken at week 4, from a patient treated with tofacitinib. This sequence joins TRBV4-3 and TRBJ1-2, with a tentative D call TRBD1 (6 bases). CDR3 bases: TGCGCCAGCAGCCAAGACAAACAGGGCCCTTATGGCTACACCTTC. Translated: CASSQDKQGPYGYTF.